What follows are 21 T cell receptor beta chains derived from one specimen sequenced in a study of cytomegalovirus exposure and HLA in healthy donors. Primers: 60 Vbeta forward and 13 Jbeta reverse. TCRdb keeps only in-frame clones here, not all; method: immunoSEQ multiplex PCR. The table has some 99,000 clones, 77% seen once; the top ten hold 7.7%. The material sequenced was PBMCs. The receptor set was obtained from a female donor in good health and CMV-seronegative.

V is TRBV7-9 and J is TRBJ2-5; D remains ambiguous. Trimming took off 4 bases at V and 5 bases at J, with 14 bases between the two ends. CDR1 and CDR2 from the germline V gene are SEHNR and FQNEAQ (reference sequence). The CDR3 runs to 14 residues. CDR3: CASSSSRRSETQYF. The CDR3 DNA reads as TGTGCCAGCAGCTCCTCCCGCAGGTCCGAGACCCAGTACTTC.

Comments on this clone: The junction departs from germline at one end; a sequencing error may be responsible. The chain couples TRBV19 to TRBJ1-4; tentatively, D is TRBD1 (6 bases). Germline V lookup: CDR1 LNHDA, CDR2 SQIVND (reference sequence). The CDR3 has 16 residues. CDR3: CASSLKQGRANGKLFF. DNA of the CDR3: TGTGCCAGTAGCCTCAAACAGGGCCGAGCTAATGGAAAACTGTTTTTT.

V usage is TRBV5-4 and J usage is TRBJ2-3; 8 bases line up with TRBD2. V lost 4 bases, J lost 1 base, and 5 bases stayed unmatched. Looked up from germline, CDR1 is SGHNT and CDR2 is YYREEE (reference sequence). The CDR3 is 15 residues long. The CDR3 loop reads CASSQSGGRTDTQYF. CDR3 DNA: TGTGCCAGCAGCCAAAGCGGGGGCCGCACAGATACGCAGTATTTT.

This clone was seen more than once but under ten times. One end of the junction varies from germline; a read error may be responsible. V and J are TRBV11-1 and TRBJ2-5, with 9 bases aligning to TRBD2. CDR3 length: 16 residues. Germline lookup yields CDR1 SGHAT and CDR2 FQDESV (reference sequence). The CDR3 DNA sequence: TGTGCCAGCAGCCTAGCCGGTAGCGGGGGATACGAGACCCAGTACTTC. Translated, it gives CASSLAGSGGYETQYF.

The rearrangement joins TRBV6-5 to TRBJ1-2; D gene unclear. This CDR3 region has 13 residues. Germline CDR1 MNHEY, CDR2 SVGAGI. Trimming removed 7 bases at V and 0 bases at J, with 9 bases between. CDR3 residues: CASKGASNYGYTF. The CDR3 bases are TGTGCCAGCAAGGGAGCGTCTAACTATGGCTACACCTTC.

The sample holds one count of this clone. The rearrangement links TRBV7-3 to TRBJ2-2; TRBD1 agrees at 8 bases. This CDR3 has 15 amino acids. Germline V gene data show CDR1 as SGHTA and CDR2 as FQGTGA. J gave up 5 bases and V 3 bases, and 5 bases lay outside the gene matches. The CDR3 protein is CASSFDRGRTGELFF. The DNA for the CDR3 is TGTGCCAGCAGCTTCGACAGGGGAAGGACCGGGGAGCTGTTTTTT.

The CDR3 here is CASSKTGMRGTEAFF. The CDR3 nucleotides read TGTGCCAGCAGTAAAACAGGGATGAGGGGCACTGAAGCTTTCTTT. The genes are TRBV6-5 and TRBJ1-1; maybe TRBD1 (6 bases). The CDR3 has 15 amino acids. Germline CDR1 and CDR2: MNHEY and SVGAGI. V shed 5 bases and J shed 4 bases, with 17 bases lying between them.

The chain employs TRBV9 and TRBJ2-7; a weak D match, TRBD1 (6 bases). This CDR3 is built from 16 residues. V was trimmed by 4 bases and J by 5 bases, leaving 22 bases between them. CDR1 is SGDLS, CDR2 YYNGEE, per germline. The CDR3 reads CASSPRRAGARDEQYF. CDR3 nucleotides: TGTGCCAGCAGCCCCCGGCGGGCAGGGGCTAGAGACGAGCAGTACTTC.

The V call is TRBV11-2, the J call TRBJ2-7, with a weak D call TRBD1 (5 bases). Germline assignment: CDR1 SGHAT and CDR2 FQNNGV. The V end lost 5 bases, the J end lost 0 bases, and 11 bases lay between the germline ends. The CDR3 is 14 residues long. Here the CDR3 reads CASSLGRNSYEQYF. In DNA form, the CDR3 reads TGTGCCAGCAGCCTGGGGCGGAACTCCTACGAGCAGTACTTC.

This clone was seen more than once but under ten times. The gene calls are TRBV5-4 and TRBJ1-2; no clear D gene. Trimming stripped 1 base from V and 4 bases from J, with 11 bases between. The CDR3 consists of 14 residues. Germline V gene sequence: CDR1 SGHNT, CDR2 YYREEE (reference sequence). This CDR3 reads CASSLLTGSYGYTF. CDR3 sequence (DNA): TGTGCCAGCAGCTTGTTAACCGGGTCCTATGGCTACACCTTC.

J is TRBJ2-7 and V is TRBV7-8, with TRBD1 as a possible D gene (5 bases). Germline V gene data show CDR1 as SGHVS and CDR2 as FQNEAQ. The CDR3 sequence is 15 residues long. V lost 3 bases, J lost 3 bases, and 15 bases lay in between. CDR3 amino acids: CASSLGPGQLYEQYF. The CDR3, as DNA: TGTGCCAGCAGCTTGGGGCCAGGGCAGCTCTACGAGCAGTACTTC.

The chain links TRBV27 to TRBJ1-3, with 9 bases identical to TRBD1. The V gene's germline CDR1 is MNHEY and CDR2 SMNVEV (reference sequence). The CDR3 length is 14 residues. The trim removed 4 bases at V and 4 bases at J, leaving 2 bases unmatched. CDR3 sequence reads: CASSSTGGGNTIYF. CDR3 bases: TGTGCCAGCAGTTCGACAGGGGGGGGAAACACCATATATTTT.

This clone occurred a few times. The genes are TRBV11-1 and TRBJ1-1; 8 bases are shared with TRBD1. Per germline, CDR1 SGHAT and CDR2 FQDESV (reference sequence). The CDR3 is 15 amino acids. The trim removed 2 bases at V and 4 bases at J, leaving 6 bases unmatched. The CDR3 DNA reads as TGTGCCAGCAGCTTAAGAGGACAGGGTTTCACTGAAGCTTTCTTT. Encoded protein: CASSLRGQGFTEAFF.

The chain couples TRBV6-5 to TRBJ2-5, with 9 bases matching TRBD1. TRBJ2-7 explains the end of the DNA better; the J call may be wrong. The CDR3 has 14 residues. From germline, CDR1 is MNHEY and CDR2 SVGAGI. The CDR3, as DNA: TGTGCCAGCAGCCTCGGGACAGGGCACTACGAGCAGTACTTC. Its protein product is CASSLGTGHYEQYF.

The rearrangement joins TRBV6-1 to TRBJ1-1, with 9 positions matching TRBD1. This CDR3 spans 15 amino acids. The ends lost 5 bases at V and 8 bases at J; junction bases unmatched: 12. The germline V gene encodes CDR1 MNHNS and CDR2 SASEGT. CDR3 DNA: TGTGCCAGCAGTAAGCAGACAGGGGGTAAGGGAGAAGCTTTCTTT. Protein: CASSKQTGGKGEAFF.

This chain links TRBV6-1 with TRBJ1-2; TRBD1 is a possible D gene (6 bases). V lost 0 bases, J lost 1 base, and 24 bases lay in between. Germline V gives CDR1 MNHNS, CDR2 SASEGT. The CDR3 sequence is 20 residues long. The CDR3 DNA reads TGTGCCAGCAGTGAAGCGGGGGCCTACCGTACGGGATCCCTTAACTATGGCTACACCTTC. It yields the protein CASSEAGAYRTGSLNYGYTF.

The chain joins TRBV9 to TRBJ2-1; 13 nucleotides line up with TRBD2. V lost 4 bases to trimming and J lost 6 bases; unmatched junction nucleotides: 22. The CDR3 spans 21 residues. The germline V gene encodes CDR1 SGDLS and CDR2 YYNGEE. This chain's CDR3 is CASSPGLAGAGRGIGTNEQFF. The CDR3 nucleotides read TGTGCCAGCAGCCCAGGACTAGCGGGAGCTGGTAGGGGTATTGGAACCAATGAGCAGTTCTTC.

The chain employs TRBV5-1 and TRBJ1-5, with D perhaps TRBD1 (5 bases). Between the trimmed V and J ends, which lost 0 bases and 3 bases, there was a span of 7 bases. Germline loops: CDR1 SGHRS, CDR2 YFSETQ. The CDR3 has 14 amino acids. The chain's CDR3 is CASSLEGDNQPQHF. CDR3 DNA sequence: TGCGCCAGCAGCTTGGAAGGGGACAATCAGCCCCAGCATTTT.

V gene TRBV7-3 combines with J gene TRBJ2-2; perhaps TRBD2 as D (5 bases). Germline-derived CDR1 and CDR2 are SGHTA and FQGTGA. Trimming stripped 4 bases from V and 7 bases from J, with 16 bases between. CDR3 length: 15 residues. In DNA, the CDR3 is TGTGCCAGCAGCTCGATCGGGGAACGGAGCGGGGAGCTGTTTTTT. The encoded protein is CASSSIGERSGELFF.

The chain joins TRBV19 to TRBJ2-3, with TRBD1 identical over 7 bases. Unmatched junction bases numbered 24, after V lost 3 bases and J lost 6 bases. CDR1 and CDR2 from the germline V gene are LNHDA and SQIVND (reference sequence). This CDR3 has 20 residues. In DNA, the CDR3 is TGTGCCAGTAGTATGTTCCCCTCTCTTTACAGGGGCCAAGAAGGGGATACGCAGTATTTT. Translating gives CASSMFPSLYRGQEGDTQYF.

This rearrangement joins TRBV19 to TRBJ1-5; no clear D gene. From germline, CDR1 is LNHDA and CDR2 SQIVND (reference sequence). CDR3 length: 14 residues. Trimming took off 3 bases at V and 1 base at J, with 7 bases between the two ends. The CDR3 region has the DNA TGTGCCAGTAGTATTGGTGGCAGCAATCAGCCCCAGCATTTT. This translates into CASSIGGSNQPQHF.